The 23 T cell receptor beta chains given below trace back to one sample, sequenced in a study of blood T cells in healthy people across ages. Together with a sample-barcoded 5' primer, a J-beta primer mix was included in a second PCR lasting roughly 6 to 12 cycles. From the 5' RACE reads, TCRdb called clonotypes with MiXCR, one entry per CDR3 protein. This sample has more than 500,000 distinct CDR3 sequences, with about 25% found just once. The sequencing input was blood. The receptor set was obtained from a woman in her 70s in good health.

The J gene is TRBJ2-3, the V gene TRBV7-9; D gene uncertain. Germline V lookup: CDR1 SEHNR, CDR2 FQNEAQ (reference sequence). V was clipped by 1 base and J by 0 bases, with 8 bases between them. The CDR3 loop spans 15 amino acids. The DNA of the CDR3 is TGTGCCAGCAGCTTAGAGGCCGCTAGCACAGATACGCAGTATTTT. It encodes CASSLEAASTDTQYF.

Ten or more counts support this clonotype. The chain has TRBV9 and TRBJ2-1; D remains ambiguous. Trimming left V 0 bases short and J 0 bases short, with 7 bases between. The CDR3 totals 15 residues. The germline gives CDR1 SGDLS, CDR2 YYNGEE. The CDR3 loop reads CASSVAVSSYNEQFF. CDR3 nucleotide sequence: TGTGCCAGCAGCGTAGCCGTCAGCTCCTACAATGAGCAGTTCTTC.

The CDR3 here is CSARAGSIRLNYRGLGYTF. CDR3 coding DNA: TGCAGTGCTAGAGCAGGATCCATTCGGCTTAATTACAGGGGTCTTGGCTACACCTTC. The V and J genes are TRBV20-1 and TRBJ1-2; 7 bases match TRBD1. The junction had 24 bases not matched to a gene; V was cut back by 1 base and J by 7 bases. Germline values: CDR1 DFQATT, CDR2 SNEGSKA (reference sequence). There are 19 residues in the CDR3.

This rearrangement joins TRBV9 to TRBJ2-5, with 11 bases lining up with TRBD1. V lost 3 bases and J lost 6; bases outside the gene matches: 4. The length of the CDR3 is 14 residues. Germline V gene data show CDR1 as SGDLS and CDR2 as YYNGEE. The CDR3 region is CASSGTGGMKTQYF. The DNA of the CDR3 is TGTGCCAGCAGCGGGACAGGGGGCATGAAGACCCAGTACTTC.

The CDR3 sequence is CASSYGDRVRTGAFF. The CDR3 DNA reads as TGTGCCAGCAGTTACGGAGACAGGGTGCGGACAGGGGCTTTCTTT. The rearrangement joins TRBV6-2 or TRBV6-3 to TRBJ1-1; TRBD1 aligns across 8 bases. The germline CDR1 and CDR2 sequences are MNHEY and SVGEGT. V shed 2 bases and J 11 bases; nucleotides not matched to a gene: 13. This CDR3 is built from 15 residues.

The chain joins TRBV11-2 to TRBJ2-5; 16 bases map to TRBD2. The germline gives CDR1 SGHAT, CDR2 FQNNGV. V dropped 4 bases and J dropped 3; count of bases not matched to a gene: 17. The CDR3 has 21 residues. The CDR3 DNA sequence: TGTGCCAGCAGCTCGAAGAAGGGACTAGCGGGGGGGCCAGAATGGGAAGAGACCCAGTACTTC. Encoded protein: CASSSKKGLAGGPEWEETQYF.

This clonotype has only a few counts. The chain carries TRBV15 and TRBJ1-2; D not resolved. Trimming removed 0 bases from V and 2 bases from J, with 10 bases in between. Germline CDR1 and CDR2: LNHNV and YYDKDF (reference sequence). The CDR3 is made up of 15 amino acids. CDR3 amino acids: CATSREGSANYGYTF. The CDR3 DNA reads TGTGCCACCAGCAGAGAGGGGTCTGCCAACTATGGCTACACCTTC.

The chain links TRBV20-1 to TRBJ2-4; perhaps TRBD1 as D (7 bases). Germline V gives CDR1 DFQATT, CDR2 SNEGSKA (reference sequence). This CDR3 is 19 amino acids long. The V end lost 6 bases, the J end lost 6 bases, and 33 bases lay between the germline ends. The CDR3 region has the DNA TGCAGTGCCCCCCCTCGCGGGACAGCTAGCCCATTACGGTCAAACATTCAGTACTTC. Amino acids: CSAPPRGTASPLRSNIQYF.

This clonotype appeared a few times. The chain links TRBV7-2 to TRBJ2-2, with 9 bases fitting TRBD2. Trimming cost V 1 base and J 6 bases; bases outside gene matches: 3. From germline, CDR1 is SGHTA and CDR2 FQGNSA. The CDR3 has 15 amino acids. CDR3: CASSLVGGGAGELFF. For the CDR3, the DNA is TGTGCCAGCAGCTTAGTAGGCGGGGGGGCCGGGGAGCTGTTTTTT.

The V gene is TRBV6-6, the J gene TRBJ1-3; a possible D gene is TRBD1 (5 bases). The V end was cut by 4 bases, the J end by 4 bases, with 17 bases between. Per the germline V gene, CDR1 is MNHNY and CDR2 is SVGAGI (reference sequence). This CDR3 has 16 residues. The CDR3 loop is CASSSRGVGGGNTIYF. DNA of the CDR3: TGTGCCAGCAGTTCACGGGGGGTCGGAGGGGGAAACACCATATATTTT.

The chain joins TRBV18 to TRBJ1-3; tentatively, D is TRBD1 (5 bases). CDR3 length: 17 amino acids. From germline, CDR1 is KGHSH and CDR2 LQKENI. Trimming took 2 bases from V and 0 from J, leaving 14 bases between them. The CDR3 reads CASSPLATGTSGNTIYF. In DNA form, the CDR3 reads TGTGCCAGCTCACCATTGGCTACAGGAACCTCTGGAAACACCATATATTTT.

This clonotype has only one observation. The chain combines TRBV4-3 with TRBJ1-2; D not resolved. Trimming removed 0 bases at V and 4 bases at J, with 12 bases between. Germline V gives CDR1 LGHNA, CDR2 YSLEER. CDR3 length equals 15 residues. CDR3 in amino acids: CASSQETGSSYGYTF. DNA for the CDR3: TGCGCCAGCAGCCAAGAAACGGGGAGCAGCTATGGCTACACCTTC.

As concerns this clonotype: Mismatch with germline at one junction end may stem from a read error. The chain recombines TRBV6-2 or TRBV6-3 with TRBJ1-4, with D unclear. The CDR3 length is 14 residues. Germline lookup yields CDR1 MNHEY and CDR2 SVGEGT. CDR3 residues: CASSSVITNENLFF. DNA for the CDR3: TGTGCCAGCAGTTCGGTGATAACTAATGAAAACCTGTTTTTT.

The chain links TRBV7-9 to TRBJ2-5; 9 positions agree with TRBD1. Looked up from germline, CDR1 is SEHNR and CDR2 is FQNEAQ (reference sequence). CDR3 length equals 16 residues. V shed 5 bases and J 4 bases; nucleotides not matched to a gene: 11. In DNA, the CDR3 is TGTGCCAGCAGCCAGGACGTGACAGGGGGTAGAGAGACCCAGTACTTC. Its translation: CASSQDVTGGRETQYF.

This sequence joins TRBV5-1 and TRBJ2-4; 9 nucleotides align to TRBD1. V lost 5 bases, J lost 5 bases, and 2 bases stayed unmatched. The CDR3 is 13 residues long. CDR1 and CDR2 (germline): SGHRS, YFSETQ. This CDR3 reads CASRRDRENIQYF. CDR3 coding DNA: TGCGCCAGCAGACGGGACAGGGAAAACATTCAGTACTTC.

This clonotype was recorded a few times. This chain uses TRBV20-1 with TRBJ2-5, with a possible D match to TRBD2 (6 bases). The germline CDR1 and CDR2 sequences are DFQATT and SNEGSKA (reference sequence). Trimming cost V 4 bases and J 1 base, with 16 bases left between them. CDR3 size: 15 residues. Here the CDR3 DNA reads TGCAGTGCTAACCCTTCTAGGGGAGGCCAAGAGACCCAGTACTTC. Translating gives CSANPSRGGQETQYF.

V usage is TRBV18 and J usage is TRBJ2-7; 7 bases align to TRBD2. CDR3 length equals 15 residues. CDR1 is KGHSH, CDR2 LQKENI, per germline. The trim removed 3 bases at V and 7 bases at J, leaving 12 bases unmatched. CDR3 in DNA: TGTGCCAGCTCACCCGAGTCCGGACTAGATCGGGAGCAGTACTTC. Protein sequence: CASSPESGLDREQYF.

V and J are TRBV7-8 and TRBJ2-7, with D uncertain. This CDR3 is 14 amino acids long. Germline CDR1 and CDR2: SGHVS and FQNEAQ. V lost 1 base, J lost 4 bases, and 11 bases lay in between. CDR3 sequence: CASSLESVAYEQYF. In nucleotides, the CDR3 is TGTGCCAGCAGCTTAGAGTCAGTTGCGTACGAGCAGTACTTC.

The V and J genes are TRBV27 and TRBJ1-5, with D possibly TRBD1 on 5 matching bases. The ends were cut back, 6 bases at V and 2 bases at J, with 14 bases in the middle. CDR1 is MNHEY and CDR2 is SMNVEV in the germline V gene (reference sequence). This CDR3 has 15 residues. The CDR3 coding sequence is TGTGCCAGCAGCTCAGGGTTCGGTGGCAATCAGCCCCAGCATTTT. As protein: CASSSGFGGNQPQHF.

On this clonotype itself: One base away lies a much larger clone, so this may be a sequencing read error. V usage is TRBV12-3 or TRBV12-4 and J usage is TRBJ2-5; D remains ambiguous. The CDR3 is 11 residues long. The germline V and J ends were trimmed by 7 bases and 4 bases, with 7 bases remaining between them. CDR3 region: CASTGTETQYF. Here the CDR3 DNA reads TGTGCCAGCACGGGCACAGAGACCCAGTACTTC.

This rearrangement joins TRBV5-1 to TRBJ2-6; D not certain. V was shortened by 3 bases and J by 0 bases, with 7 bases between the two germline ends. The germline V gene has CDR1 SGHRS and CDR2 YFSETQ. This CDR3 is 15 amino acids long. CDR3 sequence reads: CASSSSRSGANVLTF. The CDR3 DNA is TGCGCCAGCAGCTCCAGTCGCTCTGGGGCCAACGTCCTGACTTTC.

V and J are TRBV3-1 and TRBJ2-5; maybe TRBD1 (6 bases). V was clipped by 1 base and J by 3 bases, with 18 bases between them. CDR1 is LGHDT, CDR2 YNNKEL, per germline (reference sequence). The CDR3 spans 17 residues. The CDR3 is CASSQAQGLLVKETQYF. The CDR3 nucleotides read TGTGCCAGCAGCCAAGCACAGGGTCTTTTGGTTAAAGAGACCCAGTACTTC.

This chain joins TRBV18 and TRBJ2-1; no clear D gene. The CDR3 runs 13 residues. Deletions cut 6 bases from V and 7 bases from J, with 13 bases between. The V gene's germline CDR1 is KGHSH and CDR2 LQKENI. DNA of the CDR3: TGTGCCAGCTCGAATCTCGGACCTAATGAGCAGTTCTTC. It specifies CASSNLGPNEQFF.